This T cell receptor (beta chain) was captured by sequencing in a study of blood T cell repertoires in COVID-19. Study details: T cells, B-cell-depleted T cells, or PBMCs supplied cDNA or gDNA.

Methods used by the authors: Amplification of reference gene primers provided the estimated nucleated cell counts. Only in-frame clones appear in the TCRdb table, and some are missing; sequencing was by immunoSEQ multiplex PCR. V and J calls and clone size follow that table, whereas D and trimming were derived from the DNA. The sample has 50,000 to 75,000 clones, roughly 91% seen once; the top ten hold roughly 1.4%. In germline, CDR1 is KGHDR, CDR2 SFDVKD. The CDR3 has 13 amino acids. V lost 4 bases to trimming and J lost 4 bases, with 9 bases between them. As to this clone: The sample holds other DNA sequences that translate to the same CDR3.

The V call is TRBV24-1, the J call TRBJ1-2, with D possibly TRBD1 on 5 matching bases. Sequencing was performed on peripheral blood. The TCR sequence derives from a man aged 55 to 69 with acute or convalescent COVID-19. CDR3 sequence (DNA): TGTGCCACCAGTGAATACGACAGCTATGGCTACACCTTC. Encoded protein: CATSEYDSYGYTF.